This T cell receptor (beta chain) was recovered during a study of blood T cell repertoires in COVID-19. Overall study context: The origin of the acute and convalescent COVID-19 samples was the United States, Italy and Spain.

V was cut by 3 bases and J by 4 bases, with 7 bases left in between. There are 13 residues in the CDR3. The germline V gene encodes CDR1 SGHNT and CDR2 YYREEE (reference sequence). Original data processing: Reference gene primers were amplified, and this amplification served to estimate nucleated cell counts. Here immunoSEQ multiplex PCR was the method, and the copy in TCRdb shows in-frame clones only, minus some. That table furnishes V, J and clone size, whereas the DNA furnished D and trimming. The sample includes some 450,000 clones, roughly 90% of them seen just once. This receptor was obtained from a man between 18 and 35 years old with COVID-19, enrolled during active disease. The specimen was peripheral blood. V and J are TRBV5-4 and TRBJ2-2; D not certain. The CDR3 protein is CASSYPGTGELFF. The CDR3 DNA follows: TGTGCCAGCAGCTACCCAGGCACCGGGGAGCTGTTTTTT.